These T cell receptor beta chains were read from a single sample in a study of cytomegalovirus exposure and HLA in healthy donors. Measured with immunoSEQ multiplex PCR; TCRdb has only the in-frame clones, and not every one. The sample includes around 150,000 clones, 80% of them seen just once. Sequenced: PBMCs. These receptors were taken from a male donor in good health and CMV-seropositive. Each CDR3 is given with its conserved first and last residue. A D gene is named only where the DNA matches it firmly. Clone size is not always given. Where it is, it says once, few, many or a class for expanded clones.

d_gene,abundance,j_gene,v_gene,CDR3nt,CDR3aa
TRBD1,few,TRBJ2-1,TRBV5-1,TGCGCCAGCAGCTTGAGTATAGGGGGCGGCTCCTACAATGAGCAGTTCTTC,CASSLSIGGGSYNEQFF
NA,few,TRBJ2-1,TRBV5-1,TGCGCCAGCAGCTTGGGGGTGGGGGGCTCCTACAATGAGCAGTTCTTC,CASSLGVGGSYNEQFF
TRBD1,NA,TRBJ1-1,TRBV10-3,TGTGCCATCAGTGAGTCTTCGGGATTTGGTAGGGGGCGAGCTGTCGAAGCTTTCTTT,CAISESSGFGRGRAVEAFF
NA,NA,TRBJ2-7,TRBV11-3,TGTGCCAGCAGCTTGGAACAGTCCTACGAGCAGTACTTC,CASSLEQSYEQYF
NA,NA,TRBJ1-2,TRBV6-5,TGTGCCAGCAGTGAGAACTCACGCTATGGCTACACCTTC,CASSENSRYGYTF
NA,NA,TRBJ2-1,TRBV7-9,TGTTCCAGCAGCTTAGCGCGGAGGGCCGAAGTCCATGAGCAGTTCTTC,CSSSLARRAEVHEQFF
TRBD2,NA,TRBJ2-1,TRBV4-2,TGTGCCAGCAGCCAAGATGCGGGAGGGGGAGGGAATGAGCAGTTCTTC,CASSQDAGGGGNEQFF
TRBD2,NA,TRBJ2-3,TRBV5-3,TGTGCCAGAGGGGCAGCGGGAGATTCAGATACGCAGTATTTT,CARGAAGDSDTQYF
NA,NA,TRBJ2-7,TRBV5-6,TGTGCCAGCAGCTTTGCCGGGGCCTACGAGCAGTACTTC,CASSFAGAYEQYF
NA,NA,TRBJ1-1,TRBV25-1,TGTGCCAGCAGTGAACAGGGAACTGAAGCTTTCTTT,CASSEQGTEAFF
TRBD1,NA,TRBJ2-7,TRBV11-2,TGTGCCAGCAGCCGGGGGACAGGGTTAACCTACGAGCAGTACTTC,CASSRGTGLTYEQYF
NA,NA,TRBJ2-1,TRBV12-5,TGTGCTAGCCAGAAAAGGGGGAATGAGCAGTTCTTC,CASQKRGNEQFF
NA,NA,TRBJ2-1,TRBV27,TGTGCCAGCAGTTTATCCAAAGCGAATGAGCAGTTCTTC,CASSLSKANEQFF
NA,NA,TRBJ2-7,TRBV29-1,TGCAGCGTTACAGGGATTCTCCTTTACGAGCAGTACTTC,CSVTGILLYEQYF
NA,NA,TRBJ2-2,TRBV28,TGTGCCGGCGGATCCGGGGAGCTGTTTTTT,CAGGSGELFF
TRBD1,few,TRBJ1-5,TRBV7-8,TGTGCCAGCGGAGCTTCCTCCAGGGGGCACAATCAGCCCCAGCATTTT,CASGASSRGHNQPQHF
TRBD2,NA,TRBJ2-5,TRBV2,TGTGCCAGCACGCTAGCGGGAGTAGGGGAGACCCAGTACTTC,CASTLAGVGETQYF
NA,NA,TRBJ1-5,TRBV27,TGTGCCAGCAGTTTAGGAGTGGGGCCCCCGGATCCCCAGCATTTT,CASSLGVGPPDPQHF
NA,NA,TRBJ1-2,TRBV29-1,TGCAGCGTTGAACAAGTGCCAGGCCTGGGCGGCTACACCTTC,CSVEQVPGLGGYTF
NA,NA,TRBJ1-5,TRBV5-6,TGTGCCAGCAGCCATGGGGGGGAGGGACAGCCCCAGCATTTT,CASSHGGEGQPQHF
TRBD1,few,TRBJ1-5,TRBV6-6,TGTGCCAGCAGTTCGTCACAGGGGGCTCAGCCCCAGCATTTT,CASSSSQGAQPQHF
TRBD1,NA,TRBJ2-7,TRBV5-1,TGCGCCAGCAGGCAGACAGGGGACTCCTACGAGCAGTACTTC,CASRQTGDSYEQYF
TRBD2,NA,TRBJ2-5,TRBV28,TGTGCCAGCAGGCCGCCTCTAGCGGAAGAGACCCAGTACTTC,CASRPPLAEETQYF
TRBD1,NA,TRBJ1-6,TRBV28,TGTGCCAGCATCCCGGGACAGCTAAGTTCACCCCTCCACTTT,CASIPGQLSSPLHF
NA,NA,TRBJ1-6,TRBV9,TGTGCCAGCAGCAGTAGCAGCAGACAGGATAATTCACCCCTCCACTTT,CASSSSSRQDNSPLHF
NA,NA,TRBJ2-3,TRBV11-1,TGTGCCAGCAGCCCGCCCGGGTTAACAGATACGCAGTATTTT,CASSPPGLTDTQYF
NA,NA,TRBJ1-3,TRBV4-1,TGCGCCAGCAGCCTCATGGGGCTCTCTGGAAACACCATATATTTT,CASSLMGLSGNTIYF
NA,NA,TRBJ2-7,TRBV30,TGTGCCTGGAGTCCGACATCTTACGAGCAGTACTTC,CAWSPTSYEQYF
TRBD1,NA,TRBJ2-5,TRBV30,TGTGCCTGGAGAACCCGGGACAGGGGCTACGAGCGGTACTTC,CAWRTRDRGYERYF
TRBD1,NA,TRBJ1-1,TRBV30,TGTGCCTGGAGCCGACAGGGGGAGGGGGCAACTGAAGCTTTCTTT,CAWSRQGEGATEAFF
NA,NA,TRBJ1-4,TRBV5-1,TGCGCCAGCAGCCTCCAGGGAGGGAATAATGAAAAACTGTTTTTT,CASSLQGGNNEKLFF